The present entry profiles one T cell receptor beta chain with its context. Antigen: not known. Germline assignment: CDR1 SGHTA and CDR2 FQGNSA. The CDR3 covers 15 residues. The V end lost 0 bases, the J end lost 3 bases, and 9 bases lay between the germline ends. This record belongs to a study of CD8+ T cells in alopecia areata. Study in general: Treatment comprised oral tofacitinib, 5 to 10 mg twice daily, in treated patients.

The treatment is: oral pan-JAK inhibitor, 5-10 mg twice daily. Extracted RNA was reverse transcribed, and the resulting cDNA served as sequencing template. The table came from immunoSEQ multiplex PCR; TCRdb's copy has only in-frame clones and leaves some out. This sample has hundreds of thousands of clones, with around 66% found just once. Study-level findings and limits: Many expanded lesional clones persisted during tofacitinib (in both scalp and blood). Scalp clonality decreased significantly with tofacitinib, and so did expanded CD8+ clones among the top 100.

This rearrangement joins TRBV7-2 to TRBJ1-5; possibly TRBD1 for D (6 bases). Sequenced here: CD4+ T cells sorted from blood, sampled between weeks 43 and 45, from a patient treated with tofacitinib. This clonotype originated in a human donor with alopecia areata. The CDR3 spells CASSLATGLNQPQHF. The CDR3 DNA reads TGTGCCAGCAGCTTAGCGACAGGACTCAATCAGCCCCAGCATTTT. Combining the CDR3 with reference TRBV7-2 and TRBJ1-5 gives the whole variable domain GAGVSQSPSNKVTEKGKDVELRCDPISGHTALYWYRQSLGQGLEFLIYFQGNSAPDKSGLPSDRFSAERTGGSVSTLTIQRTQQEDSAVYLCASSLATGLNQPQHFGDGTRLSIL.